This T cell receptor beta chain was observed in a study of radiation and T cells in renal cell carcinoma. Whole-study context: Nephrectomy followed 15 Gy stereotactic body radiation by 4 weeks. Whole-study results and caveats: Top tumor clonotypes rose in blood 2 weeks post-radiation, then contracted.

Time point in this sample: baseline pretreatment blood. Treatment denoted: 15 Gy SBRT to primary tumor, nephrectomy 4 weeks later. The patient's renal cell carcinoma had clear cell pathology. Sequencing used immunoSEQ multiplex PCR; TCRdb keeps in-frame clones, though not all of them. The sample includes about 59,000 clones, roughly three quarters of them seen just once. The CDR3 has 17 amino acids. Germline CDR1 is LNHNV and CDR2 is YYDKDF (reference sequence). V lost 0 bases to trimming and J lost 5 bases, with 16 bases between them. Concerning this clone: Its antigen is as yet unknown.

The source was blood, collected from a patient whose treatment included radiotherapy and nephrectomy. This TCR was recovered from a man aged 60 to 69 with renal cell carcinoma. The chain joins TRBV15 to TRBJ2-2; D gene uncertain. The CDR3 here is CATSRDEAVRWTGELFF. The CDR3 bases are TGTGCCACCAGCAGAGATGAAGCCGTTAGGTGGACCGGGGAGCTGTTTTTT.